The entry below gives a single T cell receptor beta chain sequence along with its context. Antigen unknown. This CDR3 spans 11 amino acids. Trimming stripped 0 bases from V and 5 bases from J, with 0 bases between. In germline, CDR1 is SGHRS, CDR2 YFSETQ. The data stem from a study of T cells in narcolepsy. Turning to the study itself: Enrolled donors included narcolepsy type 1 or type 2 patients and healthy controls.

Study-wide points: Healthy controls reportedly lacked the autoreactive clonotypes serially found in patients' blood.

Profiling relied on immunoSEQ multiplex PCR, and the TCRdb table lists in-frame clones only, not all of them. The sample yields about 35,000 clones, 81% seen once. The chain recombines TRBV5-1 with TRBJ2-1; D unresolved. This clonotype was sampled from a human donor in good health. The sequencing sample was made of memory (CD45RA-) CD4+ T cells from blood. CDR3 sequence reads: CASSLDNEQFF. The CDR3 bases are TGCGCCAGCAGCTTGGACAATGAGCAGTTCTTC.